Below are 3 T cell receptor beta chains sequenced from a single sample in a study of response to subunit inactivated influenza vaccine. Via MiXCR, TCRdb re-called the RT-PCR reads, giving one row per CDR3 protein. The table includes 610,000 or so distinct CDR3 sequences, 14% detected once. The source material was PBMCs from blood, sampled 11 to 12 days after vaccination. All receptors come from a man aged 50 or older who received an inactivated influenza vaccine.

This clonotype was observed a few times. The chain has TRBV5-6 and TRBJ1-1; a weak D match, TRBD1 (6 bases). Germline values: CDR1 SGHDT, CDR2 YYEEEE. The CDR3 spans 16 residues. V was trimmed by 4 bases and J by 5 bases, leaving 21 bases between them. The CDR3 DNA reads TGTGCCAGCAGCACGGGGGATCGGGGGCTGAGGACTGAAGCTTTCTTT. Translation gives CASSTGDRGLRTEAFF.

The gene calls are TRBV21-1 and TRBJ1-4; the table's D call of TRBD1 was not tested on the DNA. TRBV21-1 is labeled a pseudogene. The CDR3 covers 21 residues. This CDR3 reads CASSKAKRSGTVPTTNEKLFF. CDR3 coding DNA: TGTGCCAGCAGCAAAGCGAAGAGGAGCGGGACAGTCCCAACAACTAATGAAAAACTGTTTTTT.

The V call is TRBV29-1, the J call TRBJ2-7; no firm D call. V lost 2 bases to trimming and J lost 4 bases, with 12 bases between them. The V gene's germline CDR1 is SQVTM and CDR2 ANQGSEA. This CDR3 comprises 13 residues. The CDR3: CSVEKVVLYEQYF. CDR3 DNA: TGCAGCGTTGAAAAGGTAGTACTTTACGAGCAGTACTTC.